Listed below are T cell receptor beta chains from one sample, sequenced in a study of cytomegalovirus exposure and HLA in healthy donors. Profiling relied on immunoSEQ multiplex PCR, and the TCRdb table lists in-frame clones only, not all of them. The table lists 80,000 to 90,000 clones, 95% to 98% of them singletons, with less than 0.8% in the top ten. The specimen was PBMCs. These receptors all come from a young man in good health and CMV-seronegative. The CDR3 runs from the conserved cysteine through the conserved F or W.

J: TRBJ2-7; V: TRBV7-2; CDR3: CASSSSPRLAGEQYF
J: TRBJ2-1; V: TRBV11-3; CDR3: CASSLEGAPSYNEQFF
J: TRBJ1-1; V: TRBV2; CDR3: CASSDVGTANTEAFF
J: TRBJ2-7; V: TRBV18; CDR3: CASSGRDRAGEQYF
J: TRBJ2-5; V: TRBV9; CDR3: CASSGRGGLAETQYF
J: TRBJ1-5; V: TRBV19; CDR3: CASSRQGWSNQPQHF
J: TRBJ1-4; V: TRBV15; CDR3: CATSRDLRNEKLFF
J: TRBJ2-2; V: TRBV5-4; CDR3: CASSLGRAGELFF
J: TRBJ1-5; V: TRBV6-5; CDR3: CASSYSIQGNQPQHF
J: TRBJ2-5; V: TRBV7-9; CDR3: CASTGERESETQYF
J: TRBJ2-5; V: TRBV7-9; CDR3: CASSPAGTEETQYF
J: TRBJ1-1; V: TRBV27; CDR3: CASSLYWGDTEAFF
J: TRBJ1-5; V: TRBV5-1; CDR3: CASSLGQGADNQPQHF
J: TRBJ2-1; V: TRBV5-1; CDR3: CASSSHRTSGLSSYNEQFF
J: TRBJ2-3; V: TRBV25-1; CDR3: CASSEYRGQPDPDTQYF
J: TRBJ2-5; V: TRBV7-3; CDR3: CASSRGGSGTQYF
J: TRBJ2-7; V: TRBV28; CDR3: CASRTILQGKWANYEQYF
J: TRBJ2-7; V: TRBV2; CDR3: CASSEAWAGLYEQYF
J: TRBJ2-1; V: TRBV19; CDR3: CASSPIGTSAYNEQFF
J: TRBJ1-1; V: TRBV25-1; CDR3: CASSDRVADTEAFF
J: TRBJ1-1; V: TRBV27; CDR3: CASRDRARAFF
J: TRBJ1-1; V: TRBV6-6; CDR3: CASNRLGTEAFF
J: TRBJ1-2; V: TRBV7-9; CDR3: CASSLVTEYGYTF
J: TRBJ1-2; V: TRBV27; CDR3: CASSSGRGQDYGYTF
J: TRBJ2-1; V: TRBV9; CDR3: CASSVGTSINEQFF
J: TRBJ2-7; V: TRBV10-3; CDR3: CATGQNYEQYF
J: TRBJ2-7; V: TRBV6-1; CDR3: CASSPLSAGIYEQYF
J: TRBJ1-2; V: TRBV5-4; CDR3: CASSGGQIPYGYTF
J: TRBJ2-2; V: TRBV11-2; CDR3: CASRFTSGSNTGELFF
J: TRBJ1-1; V: TRBV6-5; CDR3: CASLQGTVEAFF
J: TRBJ2-7; V: TRBV28; CDR3: CASSDRQGAYEQYF
J: TRBJ1-2; V: TRBV19; CDR3: CASSLGAANYGYTF
J: TRBJ1-5; V: TRBV10-2; CDR3: CASSESFGQGGGNQPQHF
J: TRBJ2-3; V: TRBV6-5; CDR3: CASSYEGGTVSDTQYF
J: TRBJ2-5; V: TRBV6-5; CDR3: CASSYRGSRGETQYF
J: TRBJ2-4; V: TRBV29-1; CDR3: CSVREGSGGGNIQYF
J: TRBJ2-2; V: TRBV27; CDR3: CASSSSGLNTGELFF
J: TRBJ1-2; V: TRBV9; CDR3: CASSEQQYTTRGGGAGGYTF
J: TRBJ1-2; V: TRBV28; CDR3: CASSLLLQGRDYGYTF
J: TRBJ2-5; V: TRBV9; CDR3: CASSAGTIYETQYF
J: TRBJ1-2; V: TRBV19; CDR3: CASSPQQAPNYGYTF
J: TRBJ1-5; V: TRBV2; CDR3: CASSRNRDNQPQHF
J: TRBJ1-1; V: TRBV11-3; CDR3: CASSLEWANTEAFF